Listed below are T cell receptor beta chains from one sample, sequenced in a study of blood T cell repertoires in COVID-19. The protocol was immunoSEQ multiplex PCR, while the TCRdb copy is restricted to in-frame clones and leaves out a portion. The sample carries approximately 150,000 clones, roughly 84% recorded once. Sequencing used PBMCs or T cells enriched from blood (not recorded which). The receptors originated from a middle-aged man in a cohort exposed to, infected with or recovered from COVID-19 (not recorded which). The CDR3 runs from the conserved cysteine through the conserved F or W. Each record gives: CDR3 DNA, CDR3 protein, clone size, D gene, J gene, V gene. D genes are given only for firm matches. Clone size is not always given. Where it is, it says once, few, many or a class for expanded clones.

CDR3 DNA: TGTGCCAGCAGTTTAGAGGGAGGTGAAGCTTTCTTT; CDR3 protein: CASSLEGGEAFF; clone size: .; D gene: .; J gene: TRBJ1-1; V gene: TRBV12-3/TRBV12-4
CDR3 DNA: TGCGCCAGCAGCCAAGCGGGACAGGGGGGGTACGAGCAGTACTTC; CDR3 protein: CASSQAGQGGYEQYF; clone size: few; D gene: TRBD1; J gene: TRBJ2-7; V gene: TRBV4-1
CDR3 DNA: TGTGCCAGCAGTTACTCAGCCCTGGGGGGAGAGACCCAGTACTTC; CDR3 protein: CASSYSALGGETQYF; clone size: .; D gene: .; J gene: TRBJ2-5; V gene: TRBV6-5
CDR3 DNA: TGTGCCAGCTCCAGACTGAATAGCGGACTCAGGAATGAGCAGTTCTTC; CDR3 protein: CASSRLNSGLRNEQFF; clone size: .; D gene: .; J gene: TRBJ2-1; V gene: TRBV18
CDR3 DNA: TGTGCCAGTAGTACCGGGGAGAATTCACCCCTCCACTTT; CDR3 protein: CASSTGENSPLHF; clone size: .; D gene: .; J gene: TRBJ1-6; V gene: TRBV19
CDR3 DNA: TGTGCCAGCAGCGAGGGACAGGGGGCCCACGAGCAGTACTTC; CDR3 protein: CASSEGQGAHEQYF; clone size: .; D gene: TRBD1; J gene: TRBJ2-7; V gene: TRBV5-4
CDR3 DNA: TGTGCCAGCAGCTCGGGGACATCGACCTACAATGAGCAGTTCTTC; CDR3 protein: CASSSGTSTYNEQFF; clone size: .; D gene: .; J gene: TRBJ2-1; V gene: TRBV11-2
CDR3 DNA: TGTGCCACCAGTGATTGGAGACAGAGAGGAAATGAGCAGTTCTTC; CDR3 protein: CATSDWRQRGNEQFF; clone size: .; D gene: .; J gene: TRBJ2-1; V gene: TRBV24-1
CDR3 DNA: TGTGCCAGCAGAGCGGAGCAGGGGGCCCCCACAGATACGCAGTATTTT; CDR3 protein: CASRAEQGAPTDTQYF; clone size: .; D gene: TRBD1; J gene: TRBJ2-3; V gene: TRBV27
CDR3 DNA: TGCGCCAGCAGCCCTGGCGGTAGTTCAGATACGCAGTATTTT; CDR3 protein: CASSPGGSSDTQYF; clone size: .; D gene: .; J gene: TRBJ2-3; V gene: TRBV5-1
CDR3 DNA: TGTGCCAGCAGCTTGTGGGGCGTGGGCTACGAGCAGTACTTC; CDR3 protein: CASSLWGVGYEQYF; clone size: .; D gene: .; J gene: TRBJ2-7; V gene: TRBV7-2
CDR3 DNA: TGCGCCAGCAGTCCCGGGACTAGCGGCTACAATGAGCAGTTCTTC; CDR3 protein: CASSPGTSGYNEQFF; clone size: few; D gene: TRBD2; J gene: TRBJ2-1; V gene: TRBV5-1
CDR3 DNA: TGTGCCAGTCGGAGGGGCCCGGATAATTCACCCCTCCACTTT; CDR3 protein: CASRRGPDNSPLHF; clone size: .; D gene: .; J gene: TRBJ1-6; V gene: TRBV6-5
CDR3 DNA: TGTGCCATCAGTGAGTCTGTAGGAGGGCAGGGGAGGGCGGCTTTCTTT; CDR3 protein: CAISESVGGQGRAAFF; clone size: .; D gene: .; J gene: TRBJ1-1; V gene: TRBV10-3
CDR3 DNA: TGTGCCAGTAGTATAGACAGAGGAAGCACAGATACGCAGTATTTT; CDR3 protein: CASSIDRGSTDTQYF; clone size: .; D gene: .; J gene: TRBJ2-3; V gene: TRBV19
CDR3 DNA: TGTGCCAGCAGCGTAGGGACTAGCGGGAGGCCGAGCTCCTACAATGAGCAGTTCTTC; CDR3 protein: CASSVGTSGRPSSYNEQFF; clone size: .; D gene: TRBD2; J gene: TRBJ2-1; V gene: TRBV9
CDR3 DNA: TGTGCCAGCCGTTGGACAAACACAGATACGCAGTATTTT; CDR3 protein: CASRWTNTDTQYF; clone size: .; D gene: .; J gene: TRBJ2-3; V gene: TRBV2
CDR3 DNA: TGTGCCAGCAGCTTAGACCAGGGGTTGTTCACTGAAGCTTTCTTT; CDR3 protein: CASSLDQGLFTEAFF; clone size: .; D gene: .; J gene: TRBJ1-1; V gene: TRBV7-8
CDR3 DNA: TGTGCCACCAGCAGAGATCCCGGGGGACGGTTGTCCTACGAGCAGTACTTC; CDR3 protein: CATSRDPGGRLSYEQYF; clone size: .; D gene: .; J gene: TRBJ2-7; V gene: TRBV15
CDR3 DNA: TGCGCCAGCAGCCCGGGCCCGGGACTAGCGGGAAGAGAGACCCAGTACTTC; CDR3 protein: CASSPGPGLAGRETQYF; clone size: .; D gene: TRBD2; J gene: TRBJ2-5; V gene: TRBV5-1
CDR3 DNA: TGCAGTGCCGCGGATTACGAGCAGTACTTC; CDR3 protein: CSAADYEQYF; clone size: .; D gene: .; J gene: TRBJ2-7; V gene: TRBV20-1
CDR3 DNA: TGTGCCAGCAGCTTGGAGGTCAGGGACTATGGCTACACCTTC; CDR3 protein: CASSLEVRDYGYTF; clone size: .; D gene: .; J gene: TRBJ1-2; V gene: TRBV5-5
CDR3 DNA: TGCGCCAGCAGCTTGGCACTAGATGCCTACAATGAGCAGTTCTTC; CDR3 protein: CASSLALDAYNEQFF; clone size: .; D gene: .; J gene: TRBJ2-1; V gene: TRBV5-1
CDR3 DNA: TGTGCCAGCTCACCCCGGGGACTTCTAAAGAACACTGAAGCTTTCTTT; CDR3 protein: CASSPRGLLKNTEAFF; clone size: few; D gene: .; J gene: TRBJ1-1; V gene: TRBV18
CDR3 DNA: TGTGCCAGCTCACCTGGGGGGGCTGAAAACTATGGCTACACCTTC; CDR3 protein: CASSPGGAENYGYTF; clone size: .; D gene: .; J gene: TRBJ1-2; V gene: TRBV18
CDR3 DNA: TGCGCCAGCAGCCAAGATTGGGCAGGTGGGAACACTGAAGCTTTCTTT; CDR3 protein: CASSQDWAGGNTEAFF; clone size: .; D gene: .; J gene: TRBJ1-1; V gene: TRBV4-3
CDR3 DNA: TGTGCCAGTAGTATCCGCGCGGTCTATGGCTACACCTTC; CDR3 protein: CASSIRAVYGYTF; clone size: .; D gene: .; J gene: TRBJ1-2; V gene: TRBV19
CDR3 DNA: TGTGCCAGCAGCGTAGAAGGGATGGGGGGTGAGCAGTTCTTC; CDR3 protein: CASSVEGMGGEQFF; clone size: .; D gene: .; J gene: TRBJ2-1; V gene: TRBV9
CDR3 DNA: TGTGCCAGCAGTTACTCGGCCGAGGGCGGGCGTGATGAGCAGTTCTTC; CDR3 protein: CASSYSAEGGRDEQFF; clone size: .; D gene: .; J gene: TRBJ2-1; V gene: TRBV6-2/TRBV6-3
CDR3 DNA: TGTGCCACCAGCCTTCAGGGCAGGACAGGGAATGAGCAGTTCTTC; CDR3 protein: CATSLQGRTGNEQFF; clone size: .; D gene: TRBD1; J gene: TRBJ2-1; V gene: TRBV15
CDR3 DNA: TGTGCCAGTACCCGTCCGGACAGGGGGCGGGGAACTGAAGCTTTCTTT; CDR3 protein: CASTRPDRGRGTEAFF; clone size: .; D gene: TRBD1; J gene: TRBJ1-1; V gene: TRBV19
CDR3 DNA: TGTGCCAGCAGCTTAACTAGCGGAACCTCCTACGAGCAGTACTTC; CDR3 protein: CASSLTSGTSYEQYF; clone size: .; D gene: TRBD2; J gene: TRBJ2-7; V gene: TRBV11-3
CDR3 DNA: TGTGCCAGCAGTTTAGTTAGCGGGGGAACGGAGCAGTACTTC; CDR3 protein: CASSLVSGGTEQYF; clone size: once; D gene: TRBD2; J gene: TRBJ2-7; V gene: TRBV27
CDR3 DNA: TGTGCCAGCAGTCGGGGGAGGCCCGAAGAGCCCCAGCATTTT; CDR3 protein: CASSRGRPEEPQHF; clone size: .; D gene: .; J gene: TRBJ1-5; V gene: TRBV27
CDR3 DNA: TGTGCCAGCAGCGCCCGGGTTCACACTGAAGCTTTCTTT; CDR3 protein: CASSARVHTEAFF; clone size: .; D gene: .; J gene: TRBJ1-1; V gene: TRBV5-6
CDR3 DNA: TGTGCCACCAGCAGAGTGGGGACTGGGATGATCTCGCGGGGCTACACCTTC; CDR3 protein: CATSRVGTGMISRGYTF; clone size: few; D gene: .; J gene: TRBJ1-2; V gene: TRBV15
CDR3 DNA: TGCGCCAGCAGCCAAGTCCTGAATGAAAAACTGTTTTTT; CDR3 protein: CASSQVLNEKLFF; clone size: .; D gene: .; J gene: TRBJ1-4; V gene: TRBV4-1
CDR3 DNA: TGCGCCAGCAGCTGGGACAGTTGGAGTAATGAAAAACTGTTTTTT; CDR3 protein: CASSWDSWSNEKLFF; clone size: .; D gene: TRBD1; J gene: TRBJ1-4; V gene: TRBV5-1
CDR3 DNA: TGTGCCAGCAGCTTTAATCGGGAGCTGTTTTTT; CDR3 protein: CASSFNRELFF; clone size: .; D gene: .; J gene: TRBJ2-2; V gene: TRBV12-3/TRBV12-4
CDR3 DNA: TGTGCCAGCTCACCACCACAGGGATACTATGGCTACACCTTC; CDR3 protein: CASSPPQGYYGYTF; clone size: .; D gene: .; J gene: TRBJ1-2; V gene: TRBV18
CDR3 DNA: TGTGCCAGCACTCGAGGGGGTGCCTATGGCTACACCTTC; CDR3 protein: CASTRGGAYGYTF; clone size: .; D gene: .; J gene: TRBJ1-2; V gene: TRBV28
CDR3 DNA: TGTGCCAGCAGCCAAGATCTCACTAGCGGGACTAGCACAGATACGCAGTATTTT; CDR3 protein: CASSQDLTSGTSTDTQYF; clone size: .; D gene: TRBD2; J gene: TRBJ2-3; V gene: TRBV4-2
CDR3 DNA: TGTGCCTGGACGGACAGGGCGGAAGGCTACACCTTC; CDR3 protein: CAWTDRAEGYTF; clone size: .; D gene: TRBD1; J gene: TRBJ1-2; V gene: TRBV30
CDR3 DNA: TGTGCCAGCAGCTTGGCCTGGACAGGAGGGACTGAAGCTTTCTTT; CDR3 protein: CASSLAWTGGTEAFF; clone size: .; D gene: TRBD1; J gene: TRBJ1-1; V gene: TRBV5-8
CDR3 DNA: TGTGCCAGCAGCCAAGATTTCCTGGGCAGGGGGCTTGGCTACACCTTC; CDR3 protein: CASSQDFLGRGLGYTF; clone size: .; D gene: TRBD1; J gene: TRBJ1-2; V gene: TRBV3-1/TRBV3-2